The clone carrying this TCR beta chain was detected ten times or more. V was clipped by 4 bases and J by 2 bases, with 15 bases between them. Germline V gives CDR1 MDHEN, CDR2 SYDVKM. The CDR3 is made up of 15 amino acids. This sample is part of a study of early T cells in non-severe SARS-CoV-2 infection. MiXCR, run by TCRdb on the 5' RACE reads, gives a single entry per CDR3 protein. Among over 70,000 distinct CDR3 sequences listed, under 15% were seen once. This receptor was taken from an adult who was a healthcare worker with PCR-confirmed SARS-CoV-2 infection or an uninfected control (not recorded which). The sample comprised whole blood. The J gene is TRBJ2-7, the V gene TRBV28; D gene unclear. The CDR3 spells CASSSWTREPYEQYF. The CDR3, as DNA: TGTGCCAGCAGTTCCTGGACCCGAGAGCCCTACGAGCAGTACTTC.